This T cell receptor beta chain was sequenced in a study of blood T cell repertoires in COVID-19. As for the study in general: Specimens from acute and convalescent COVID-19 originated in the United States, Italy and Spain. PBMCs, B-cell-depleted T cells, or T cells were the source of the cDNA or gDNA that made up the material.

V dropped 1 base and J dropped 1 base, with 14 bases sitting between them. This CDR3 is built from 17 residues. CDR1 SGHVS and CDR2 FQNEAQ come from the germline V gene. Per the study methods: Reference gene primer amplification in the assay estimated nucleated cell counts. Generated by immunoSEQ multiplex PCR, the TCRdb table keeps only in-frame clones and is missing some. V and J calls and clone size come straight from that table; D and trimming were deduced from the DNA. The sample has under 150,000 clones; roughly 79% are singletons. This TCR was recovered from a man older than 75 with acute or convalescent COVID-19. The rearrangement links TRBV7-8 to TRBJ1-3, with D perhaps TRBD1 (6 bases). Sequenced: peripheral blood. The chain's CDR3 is CASSLGGRGGSGNTIYF. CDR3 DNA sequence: TGTGCCAGCAGCTTAGGGGGAAGGGGGGGTTCTGGAAACACCATATATTTT.